Presented here are 23 T cell receptor beta chains from one specimen sequenced in a study of shared clonotypes between healthy human individuals. This table comes from immunoSEQ multiplex PCR, and its TCRdb copy is limited to in-frame clones, with some not included. The table records some 2.1 million clones, around 95% of them present only once. The specimen sequenced was naive CD4+ T cells sorted from blood. The subset was: CD45RA+ positively selected. These receptors came from a man aged 18 to 29 in good health.

This clone has a single count. The V and J genes are TRBV5-1 and TRBJ1-6; tentatively, D is TRBD1 (5 bases). This CDR3 comprises 15 residues. Trimming cost V 1 base and J 10 bases, with 15 bases left between them. Germline V gene lookup returns CDR1 SGHRS and CDR2 YFSETQ. CDR3 residues: CASSLLGAQGSPLHF. The CDR3, as DNA: TGCGCCAGCAGCTTGTTGGGCGCCCAGGGCTCACCCCTCCACTTT. The variable domain in full, with the rest retrieved from reference TRBV5-1 and TRBJ1-6, is KAGVTQTPRYLIKTRGQQVTLSCSPISGHRSVSWYQQTPGQGLQFLFEYFSETQRNKGNFPGRFSGRQFSNSRSEMNVSTLELGDSALYLCASSLLGAQGSPLHFGNGTRLTVT.

The chain employs TRBV6-1 and TRBJ1-1; the D gene is possibly TRBD1 (5 bases). This CDR3 is built from 15 residues. The germline V gene has CDR1 MNHNS and CDR2 SASEGT. Trimming left V 11 bases short and J 1 base short, with 20 bases between. The CDR3 nucleotides are TGTGCCTTGGGGCAGGGAGGGCTTCAGAACACTGAAGCTTTCTTT. Translated, it gives CALGQGGLQNTEAFF.

The count of this clone is one. The chain couples TRBV6-5 to TRBJ1-5, with TRBD1 matching 7 bases. The CDR3 covers 15 residues. V shed 5 bases and J 3 bases; nucleotides not matched to a gene: 7. Germline loops: CDR1 MNHEY, CDR2 SVGAGI. The CDR3 loop reads CASSPPGGSNQPQHF. The CDR3 coding sequence is TGTGCCAGCAGTCCTCCAGGGGGATCCAATCAGCCCCAGCATTTT.

Turning to this clone: Distinct nucleotide sequences in the sample also encode this CDR3. This rearrangement joins TRBV14 to TRBJ1-1; possible D gene TRBD1, 6 bases. This CDR3 contains 13 residues. V was shortened by 4 bases and J by 1 base, with 7 bases between the two germline ends. Looked up from germline, CDR1 is SGHDN and CDR2 is FVKESK. Written as DNA, the CDR3 is TGTGCCAGCAGCCGGGGACAGAACACTGAAGCTTTCTTT. Its protein is CASSRGQNTEAFF.

The chain employs TRBV27 and TRBJ2-6; D tentatively reads TRBD1 or TRBD2 (5 bases each). Deletions cut 9 bases from V and 0 bases from J, with 9 bases between. The germline CDR1 and CDR2 sequences are MNHEY and SMNVEV (reference sequence). The length of the CDR3 is 14 residues. CDR3: CASGTYSGANVLTF. CDR3 in DNA: TGTGCCAGTGGGACGTACTCTGGGGCCAACGTCCTGACTTTC.

The chain uses TRBV9 and TRBJ1-1; 7 bases are shared with TRBD1. Germline trimming cut 4 bases from V and 0 bases from J; bases unmatched to any gene: 6. CDR1 and CDR2 from the germline V gene are SGDLS and YYNGEE. The CDR3 extends over 15 amino acids. Written as DNA, the CDR3 is TGTGCCAGCAGCCCGAGGGGACAGTTGAACACTGAAGCTTTCTTT. This gives the protein CASSPRGQLNTEAFF. The complete variable domain, with remaining parts taken from reference TRBV9 and TRBJ1-1, reads DSGVTQTPKHLITATGQRVTLRCSPRSGDLSVYWYQQSLDQGLQFLIQYYNGEERAKGNILERFSAQQFPDLHSELNLSSLELGDSALYFCASSPRGQLNTEAFFGQGTRLTVV.

This clone occurred once. The same CDR3 also results from other DNA sequences found in this sample. J is TRBJ2-3 and V is TRBV7-2; D is uncertain. This CDR3 spans 13 amino acids. The V end was cut by 4 bases, the J end by 2 bases, with 7 bases between. The germline CDR1 and CDR2 sequences are SGHTA and FQGNSA. As DNA, the CDR3 is TGTGCCAGCAGCTCCCTATCCACAGATACGCAGTATTTT. Protein sequence: CASSSLSTDTQYF.

The V and J genes are TRBV6-4 and TRBJ2-2, with 14 nucleotides matching TRBD2. The length of the CDR3 is 15 residues. Unmatched junction bases numbered 3, after V lost 5 bases and J lost 7 bases. CDR1 and CDR2 (germline): MRHNA, SNTAGT. The CDR3 is CASSPGTSGSGELFF. CDR3 nucleotides: TGTGCCAGCAGTCCCGGGACTAGCGGGAGCGGGGAGCTGTTTTTT.

The chain uses TRBV28 and TRBJ2-3, with 8 positions matching TRBD2. Germline CDR1 is MDHEN and CDR2 is SYDVKM. The CDR3 consists of 15 residues. V trimming: 4 bases; J trimming: 0 bases; junction bases outside the gene matches: 3. CDR3 bases: TGTGCCAGCAGTTCTAGCGGGCCTAGCACAGATACGCAGTATTTT. This translates into CASSSSGPSTDTQYF.

The rearrangement links TRBV5-1 to TRBJ2-1; possible D gene TRBD1, 6 bases. Trimming took off 4 bases at V and 3 bases at J, with 17 bases between the two ends. Per the germline V gene, CDR1 is SGHRS and CDR2 is YFSETQ. The CDR3 length is 16 residues. The CDR3 coding sequence is TGCGCCAGCAGCCCTACAACAGGGTTCGTCTACAATGAGCAGTTCTTC. Its protein is CASSPTTGFVYNEQFF.

The chain uses TRBV2 and TRBJ1-2, with TRBD1 matching over 9 bases. Germline CDR1 and CDR2: SNHLY and FYNNEI. CDR3 size: 13 residues. V trimming: 6 bases; J trimming: 7 bases; junction bases outside the gene matches: 6. The CDR3, as DNA: TGTGCCAGCAGGGGACAGGGACTGGGTGGCTACACCTTC. The encoded protein is CASRGQGLGGYTF.

In regard to this clone: The sample carries other DNA sequences with the same CDR3. V usage is TRBV9 and J usage is TRBJ1-2; D not resolved. Per the germline V gene, CDR1 is SGDLS and CDR2 is YYNGEE. The CDR3 consists of 14 residues. The V end was cut by 0 bases, the J end by 1 base, with 7 bases between. The CDR3 is CASSVDGGNYGYTF. The CDR3 DNA is TGTGCCAGCAGCGTAGACGGCGGTAACTATGGCTACACCTTC.

The chain joins TRBV11-2 to TRBJ1-6; the match to TRBD1 covers 12 bases. The CDR3 has 16 residues. The ends lost 5 bases at V and 7 bases at J; junction bases unmatched: 6. From germline, CDR1 is SGHAT and CDR2 FQNNGV. The CDR3, as DNA: TGTGCCAGCAGCGGAAGGGACAGGGGGCGGAATTCACCCCTCCACTTT. This sequence encodes CASSGRDRGRNSPLHF.

This chain connects TRBV5-4 to TRBJ2-1; TRBD2 aligns across 7 bases. Germline lookup yields CDR1 SGHNT and CDR2 YYREEE (reference sequence). The junction had 8 bases not matched to a gene; V was cut back by 0 bases and J by 8 bases. The CDR3 is 15 amino acids. The CDR3 nucleotides read TGTGCCAGCAGCTTGGAGAAAAGCGGGACTGATGAGCAGTTCTTC. Translating gives CASSLEKSGTDEQFF.

This chain connects TRBV2 to TRBJ2-1; weak D call: TRBD1 (6 bases). V lost 6 bases, J lost 6 bases, and 12 bases lay in between. Germline V CDR1 and CDR2: SNHLY, FYNNEI. CDR3 size: 13 residues. CDR3 loop: CASRDRGSNEQFF. CDR3 sequence (DNA): TGTGCCAGCAGGGACAGAGGGTCCAATGAGCAGTTCTTC.

This clone occurred once. The sample holds other DNA sequences that translate to the same CDR3. The genes are TRBV9 and TRBJ1-3; 7 bases are shared with TRBD1. V lost 3 bases and J lost 0; bases outside the gene matches: 3. This CDR3 region has 15 residues. The V gene's germline CDR1 is SGDLS and CDR2 YYNGEE. For the CDR3, the DNA is TGTGCCAGCAGCGGGACAGGATTCTCTGGAAACACCATATATTTT. Protein product: CASSGTGFSGNTIYF.

This chain links TRBV29-1 with TRBJ2-3; 8 nucleotides match TRBD2. Losses at the gene ends were 7 bases for V and 2 bases for J; bases not matched to a gene: 11. Germline V gene lookup returns CDR1 SQVTM and CDR2 ANQGSEA. The CDR3 is 15 amino acids. Written as DNA, the CDR3 is TGCAGCGCCACGTCTCGCGGGGGGTACACAGATACGCAGTATTTT. This translates into CSATSRGGYTDTQYF.

The gene calls are TRBV28 and TRBJ1-3; 9 positions agree with TRBD1. CDR1 is MDHEN, CDR2 SYDVKM, per germline. V shed 7 bases and J 4 bases; nucleotides not matched to a gene: 5. The CDR3 contains 14 residues. CDR3 region: CASIGTGIGNTIYF. DNA for the CDR3: TGTGCCAGCATTGGGACAGGGATCGGAAACACCATATATTTT.

For the CDR3, the DNA is TGTGCCAGCAGTGCAAACAGGTTTACTGAAGCTTTCTTT. Protein product: CASSANRFTEAFF. The chain joins TRBV6-1 to TRBJ1-1; D is perhaps TRBD1 (5 bases). The germline gives CDR1 MNHNS, CDR2 SASEGT. V dropped 4 bases and J dropped 5 bases, with 11 bases sitting between them. CDR3 length: 13 amino acids.

This rearrangement joins TRBV14 to TRBJ1-2; D ambiguous. Germline lookup yields CDR1 SGHDN and CDR2 FVKESK. Trimming took off 3 bases at V and 0 bases at J, with 8 bases between the two ends. The CDR3 sequence is 14 residues long. The CDR3 here is CASSQLTTNYGYTF. The CDR3 coding sequence is TGTGCCAGCAGCCAGCTGACAACTAACTATGGCTACACCTTC.

The V and J genes are TRBV4-3 and TRBJ1-6; 8 nucleotides align to TRBD1. With V trimmed by 2 bases and J by 5 bases, 2 bases remained unmatched. This CDR3 contains 15 residues. Germline values: CDR1 LGHNA, CDR2 YSLEER. CDR3 region: CASSQMDRDNSPLHF. The CDR3 region has the DNA TGCGCCAGCAGCCAAATGGACAGGGATAATTCACCCCTCCACTTT.

The V gene is TRBV30, the J gene TRBJ2-4, with 8 bases matching TRBD1. Germline assignment: CDR1 GTSNPN and CDR2 SVGIG (reference sequence). V shed 1 base and J 3 bases; nucleotides not matched to a gene: 2. This CDR3 comprises 14 residues. CDR3 protein: CAWSGTGSKNIQYF. In nucleotides, the CDR3 is TGTGCCTGGAGTGGGACAGGGAGCAAAAACATTCAGTACTTC.

V is TRBV5-1 and J is TRBJ1-6; TRBD1 aligns across 7 bases. The CDR3 has 14 residues. The ends lost 5 bases at V and 9 bases at J; junction bases unmatched: 8. CDR1 SGHRS and CDR2 YFSETQ come from the germline V gene. The CDR3 loop reads CASSRDSLGSPLHF. CDR3 sequence (DNA): TGCGCCAGCAGTAGGGACAGCTTGGGTTCACCCCTCCACTTT. Combining the CDR3 with reference TRBV5-1 and TRBJ1-6 gives the whole variable domain KAGVTQTPRYLIKTRGQQVTLSCSPISGHRSVSWYQQTPGQGLQFLFEYFSETQRNKGNFPGRFSGRQFSNSRSEMNVSTLELGDSALYLCASSRDSLGSPLHFGNGTRLTVT.